These 16 T cell receptor beta chains came from one sample sequenced in a study of cytomegalovirus exposure and HLA in healthy donors. The PCR employed 60 Vbeta primers together with 13 Jbeta primers. TCRdb's copy holds only in-frame clones and misses some; the assay was immunoSEQ multiplex PCR. The sample lists under 150,000 clones, 75% to 85% occurring once. The specimen was PBMCs. These receptors originate from a male donor in good health and CMV-seropositive.

V and J are TRBV7-8 and TRBJ2-4; weak D call: TRBD1 (5 bases). The CDR3 totals 15 residues. V was clipped by 0 bases and J by 1 base, with 7 bases between them. Germline CDR1 reads SGHVS; CDR2 reads FQNEAQ. The CDR3 loop is CASSLAGHAKNIQYF. The CDR3 DNA follows: TGTGCCAGCAGCTTAGCCGGACACGCCAAAAACATTCAGTACTTC.

This sequence joins TRBV13 and TRBJ2-2; D may be TRBD2 (5 bases). V dropped 0 bases and J dropped 4 bases, with 12 bases sitting between them. This CDR3 has 16 amino acids. Per the germline V gene, CDR1 is PRHDT and CDR2 is FYEKMQ (reference sequence). The CDR3 loop reads CASSLGVGESTGELFF. The CDR3 DNA reads TGTGCCAGCAGCTTAGGGGTGGGAGAGTCCACCGGGGAGCTGTTTTTT.

The chain couples TRBV5-1 to TRBJ1-1; D uncertain. Trimming took off 5 bases at V and 10 bases at J, with 18 bases between the two ends. The germline CDR1 and CDR2 sequences are SGHRS and YFSETQ. CDR3 size: 13 residues. CDR3 protein: CASRSGVREGAFF. CDR3 coding DNA: TGCGCCAGCAGATCCGGGGTCCGAGAGGGAGCTTTCTTT.

J is TRBJ1-5 and V is TRBV27; 7 nucleotides match TRBD1. CDR1 and CDR2 (germline): MNHEY, SMNVEV (reference sequence). This CDR3 is built from 15 residues. J gave up 10 bases and V 6 bases, and 15 bases lay outside the gene matches. The CDR3 DNA is TGTGCCAGCAGACCCGAAGGGGGCCCGCGAATCCCCCAGCATTTT. This codes for CASRPEGGPRIPQHF.

The chain carries TRBV4-1 and TRBJ1-5, with 7 bases that match TRBD1. This CDR3 has 20 residues. J gave up 9 bases and V 0 bases, and 23 bases lay outside the gene matches. The V gene's germline CDR1 is MGHRA and CDR2 YSYEKL. For the CDR3, the DNA is TGCGCCAGCAGCCAAGAACCCTCCGGGACAGCCCGGAGTAGTATACGGCCCCAGCATTTT. Translating gives CASSQEPSGTARSSIRPQHF.

Written as DNA, the CDR3 is TGTGCCAGCAGCGGCCGACTAGATGGTCCCAACAATGAGCAGTTCTTC. Translation gives CASSGRLDGPNNEQFF. J is TRBJ2-1 and V is TRBV7-8; possible D gene TRBD2, 6 bases. Germline V gene sequence: CDR1 SGHVS, CDR2 FQNEAQ. Trimming cost V 5 bases and J 5 bases, with 19 bases left between them. This CDR3 is 16 amino acids long.

The J gene is TRBJ2-7, the V gene TRBV11-2; 8 bases fit TRBD2. The length of the CDR3 is 15 residues. J was trimmed by 2 bases and V by 1 base; bases with no gene match: 4. Germline CDR1 is SGHAT and CDR2 is FQNNGV. The chain's CDR3 is CASSLGSSGPYEQYF. CDR3 nucleotides: TGTGCCAGCAGCTTAGGATCTAGCGGGCCCTACGAGCAGTACTTC.

J is TRBJ2-7 and V is TRBV5-4, with TRBD2 identical over 11 bases. CDR3 length: 14 amino acids. The V gene's germline CDR1 is SGHNT and CDR2 YYREEE (reference sequence). The ends lost 6 bases at V and 2 bases at J; junction bases unmatched: 4. CDR3 amino acids: CASNLAGGPYEQYF. In DNA, the CDR3 is TGTGCCAGCAACTTAGCGGGAGGGCCCTACGAGCAGTACTTC.

This clone was found a few times. The chain employs TRBV7-3 and TRBJ2-1; D perhaps matches TRBD1 (5 bases). Trimming took 5 bases from V and 5 from J, leaving 13 bases between them. Germline CDR1 reads SGHTA; CDR2 reads FQGTGA. The CDR3 contains 14 residues. In nucleotides, the CDR3 is TGTGCCAGCAGCCCCGCCGGACAAAACAATGAGCAGTTCTTC. Translating gives CASSPAGQNNEQFF.

The V and J genes are TRBV27 and TRBJ2-4, with D possibly being TRBD2 (6 bases). This CDR3 comprises 15 residues. Germline CDR1 MNHEY, CDR2 SMNVEV (reference sequence). The germline V and J ends were trimmed by 5 bases and 7 bases, with 18 bases remaining between them. CDR3 residues: CASSTSQHLRNIQYF. For the CDR3, the DNA is TGTGCCAGCAGTACTAGCCAGCACTTAAGGAACATTCAGTACTTC.

The chain is built from TRBV11-3 and TRBJ2-3; TRBD2 agrees at 9 bases. The trim removed 4 bases at V and 2 bases at J, leaving 1 base unmatched. This CDR3 is built from 14 residues. The germline V gene has CDR1 SGHNT and CDR2 YENEEA. The CDR3 protein is CASSCGRATDTQYF. In DNA, the CDR3 is TGTGCCAGCAGCTGCGGGAGGGCCACAGATACGCAGTATTTT. The full variable domain, completed using reference TRBV11-3 and TRBJ2-3, is EAGVVQSPRYKIIEKKQPVAFWCNPISGHNTLYWYLQNLGQGPELLIRYENEEAVDDSQLPKDRFSAERLKGVDSTLKIQPAELGDSAVYLCASSCGRATDTQYFGPGTRLTVL.

This clone was counted only a few times. The chain couples TRBV19 to TRBJ2-2; D is uncertain. Trimming took 0 bases from V and 8 from J, leaving 7 bases between them. The CDR3 length is 13 residues. The germline V gene has CDR1 LNHDA and CDR2 SQIVND (reference sequence). The CDR3 sequence: CASSIDPVGELFF. Written as DNA, the CDR3 is TGTGCCAGTAGTATAGATCCCGTTGGGGAGCTGTTTTTT.

The chain has TRBV19 and TRBJ1-5; TRBD1 matches at 7 bases. With V trimmed by 2 bases and J by 6 bases, 16 bases remained unmatched. Germline loops: CDR1 LNHDA, CDR2 SQIVND (reference sequence). This CDR3 has 18 residues. This CDR3 reads CASSIFFNADRFSQPQHF. CDR3 sequence (DNA): TGTGCCAGTAGTATATTTTTTAACGCGGACAGGTTCAGTCAGCCCCAGCATTTT.

The V call is TRBV7-2, the J call TRBJ2-7, with 7 bases lining up with TRBD2. CDR3 size: 14 residues. Trimming at V came to 1 base and at J to 6 bases, leaving 6 bases not matched to a gene. CDR1 SGHTA and CDR2 FQGNSA come from the germline V gene. CDR3 region: CASSLGRAGAEQYF. The DNA of the CDR3 is TGTGCCAGCAGCTTAGGGCGGGCGGGAGCCGAGCAGTACTTC.

The rearrangement uses TRBV7-2 and TRBJ2-3; 15 nucleotides agree with TRBD2. V shed 4 bases and J 4 bases; nucleotides not matched to a gene: 3. Germline values: CDR1 SGHTA, CDR2 FQGNSA. The CDR3 is 16 amino acids. CDR3 residues: CASSSGLAGGADTQYF. CDR3 coding DNA: TGTGCCAGCAGCTCGGGACTAGCGGGAGGCGCAGATACGCAGTATTTT.

Note on this clone: At one end the junction does not follow the germline gene, possibly because of a read error. The same CDR3 can be traced to other DNA sequences in this sample. V usage is TRBV7-3 and J usage is TRBJ2-3; 7 positions agree with TRBD2. Germline V lookup: CDR1 SGHTA, CDR2 FQGTGA. The CDR3 extends over 17 amino acids. DNA of the CDR3: TGTGCCAGCAGCCTAACTTACGAGCGGGGAAGCACAGATACGCAGTATTTT. Its translation: CASSLTYERGSTDTQYF.